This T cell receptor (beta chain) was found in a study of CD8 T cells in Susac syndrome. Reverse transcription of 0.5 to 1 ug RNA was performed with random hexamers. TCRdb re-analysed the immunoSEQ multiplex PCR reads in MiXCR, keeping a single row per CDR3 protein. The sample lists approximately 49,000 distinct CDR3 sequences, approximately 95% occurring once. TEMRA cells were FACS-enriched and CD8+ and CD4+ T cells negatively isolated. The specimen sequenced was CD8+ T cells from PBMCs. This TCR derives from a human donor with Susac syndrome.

In DNA form, the CDR3 reads TGTGCCAGCAGCTTCGAGCGGGCTGGATGGATTCAGTACTTC. It translates to CASSFERAGWIQYF. J is TRBJ2-4 and V is TRBV7-9, with D perhaps TRBD2 (6 bases). The CDR3 runs 14 residues. Germline assignment: CDR1 SEHNR and CDR2 FQNEAQ (reference sequence). Trimming cost V 3 bases and J 10 bases, with 16 bases left between them.